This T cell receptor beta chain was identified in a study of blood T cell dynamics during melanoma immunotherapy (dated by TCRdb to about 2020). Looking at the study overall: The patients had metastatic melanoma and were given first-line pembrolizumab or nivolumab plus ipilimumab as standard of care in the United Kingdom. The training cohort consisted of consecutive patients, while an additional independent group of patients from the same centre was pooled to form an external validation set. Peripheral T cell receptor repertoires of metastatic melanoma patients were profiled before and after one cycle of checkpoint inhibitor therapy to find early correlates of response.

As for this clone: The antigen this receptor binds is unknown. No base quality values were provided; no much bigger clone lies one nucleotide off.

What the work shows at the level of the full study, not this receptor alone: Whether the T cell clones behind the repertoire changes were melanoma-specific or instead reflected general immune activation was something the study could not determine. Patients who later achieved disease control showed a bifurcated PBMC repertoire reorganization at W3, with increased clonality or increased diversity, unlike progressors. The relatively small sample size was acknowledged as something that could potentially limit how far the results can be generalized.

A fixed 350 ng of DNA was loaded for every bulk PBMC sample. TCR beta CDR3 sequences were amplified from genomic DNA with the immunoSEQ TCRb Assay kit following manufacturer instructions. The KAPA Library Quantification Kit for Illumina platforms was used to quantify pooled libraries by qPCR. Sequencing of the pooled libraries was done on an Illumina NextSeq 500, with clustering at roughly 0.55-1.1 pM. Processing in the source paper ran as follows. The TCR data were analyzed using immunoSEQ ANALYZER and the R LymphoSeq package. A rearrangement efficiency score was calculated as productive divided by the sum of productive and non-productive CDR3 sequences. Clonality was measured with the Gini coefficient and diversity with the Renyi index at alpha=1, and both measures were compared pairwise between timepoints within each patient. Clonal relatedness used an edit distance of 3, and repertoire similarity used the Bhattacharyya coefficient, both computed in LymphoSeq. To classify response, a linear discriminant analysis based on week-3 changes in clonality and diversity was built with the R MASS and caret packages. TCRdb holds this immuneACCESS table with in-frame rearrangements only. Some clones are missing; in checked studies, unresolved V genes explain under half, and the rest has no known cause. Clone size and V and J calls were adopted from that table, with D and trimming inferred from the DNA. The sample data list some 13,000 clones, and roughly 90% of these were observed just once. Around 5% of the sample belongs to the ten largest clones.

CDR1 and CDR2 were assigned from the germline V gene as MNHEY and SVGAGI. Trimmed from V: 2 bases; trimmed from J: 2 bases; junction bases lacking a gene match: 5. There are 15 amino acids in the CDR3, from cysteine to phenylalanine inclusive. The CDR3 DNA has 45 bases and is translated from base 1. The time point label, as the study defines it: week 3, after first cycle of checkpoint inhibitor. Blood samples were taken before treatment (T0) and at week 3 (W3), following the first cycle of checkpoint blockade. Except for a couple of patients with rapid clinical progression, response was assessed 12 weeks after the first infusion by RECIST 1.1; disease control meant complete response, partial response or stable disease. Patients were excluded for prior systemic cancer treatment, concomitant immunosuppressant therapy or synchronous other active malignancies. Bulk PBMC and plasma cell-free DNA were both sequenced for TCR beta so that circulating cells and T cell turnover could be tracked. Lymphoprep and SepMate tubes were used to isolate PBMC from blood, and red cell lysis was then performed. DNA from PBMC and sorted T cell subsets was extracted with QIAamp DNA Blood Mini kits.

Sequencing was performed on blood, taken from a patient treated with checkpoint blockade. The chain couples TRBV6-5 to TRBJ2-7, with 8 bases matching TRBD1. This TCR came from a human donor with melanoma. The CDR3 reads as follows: CASSYRQGSPYEQYF. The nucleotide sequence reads TGTGCCAGCAGTTACAGACAGGGGAGCCCCTACGAGCAGTACTTC.